These 15 T cell receptor beta chains originate from one sample sequenced in a study of blood T cell repertoires in COVID-19. Method: immunoSEQ multiplex PCR; TCRdb's copy keeps in-frame clones and lacks some. The sample carries 250,000 or so clones, approximately 87% recorded once. Material for sequencing was peripheral blood. These receptors originate from a man in his sixties with acute or convalescent COVID-19.

The gene calls are TRBV6-2 or TRBV6-3 and TRBJ2-7; a possible D gene is TRBD2 (6 bases). Trimming cost V 6 bases and J 5 bases, with 35 bases left between them. The CDR3 runs to 20 residues. Germline loops: CDR1 MNHEY, CDR2 SVGEGT. The CDR3 bases are TGTGCCAGCAGCCCCTCCCCGTACGGTTACTTTTTTCAGGGCGGGGACGAGCAGTACTTC. As protein: CASSPSPYGYFFQGGDEQYF.

The genes are TRBV18 and TRBJ2-3; 8 nucleotides line up with TRBD1. The trim removed 5 bases at V and 4 bases at J, leaving 5 bases unmatched. Germline values: CDR1 KGHSH, CDR2 LQKENI. This CDR3 is 14 amino acids long. CDR3 loop: CASSSDRAADTQYF. The CDR3 coding sequence is TGTGCCAGCTCATCGGACAGGGCCGCAGATACGCAGTATTTT.

This clone was seen just once. This sequence joins TRBV12-3 or TRBV12-4 and TRBJ1-3, with unresolved D. V was clipped by 3 bases and J by 8 bases, with 2 bases between them. The CDR3 covers 10 residues. The CDR3 region is CASSFDTIYF. CDR3 bases: TGTGCCAGCAGTTTCGACACCATATATTTT.

This chain uses TRBV19 with TRBJ2-5, with TRBD1 matching over 8 bases. Germline loops: CDR1 LNHDA, CDR2 SQIVND (reference sequence). The CDR3 is 13 amino acids. The junction had 5 bases not matched to a gene; V was cut back by 6 bases and J by 5 bases. CDR3: CASSRQGPETQYF. In nucleotides, the CDR3 is TGTGCCAGTAGCAGACAGGGGCCGGAGACCCAGTACTTC.

The chain carries TRBV11-3 and TRBJ1-2; D call uncertain. The V end was cut by 5 bases, the J end by 9 bases, with 16 bases between. The CDR3 length is 13 residues. The V gene's germline CDR1 is SGHNT and CDR2 YENEEA. CDR3 region: CASSNLQKESYTF. In DNA, the CDR3 is TGTGCCAGCAGCAATTTACAGAAGGAAAGCTACACCTTC.

This rearrangement joins TRBV11-3 to TRBJ1-2, with 8 bases aligning to TRBD1. This CDR3 comprises 14 residues. V was clipped by 7 bases and J by 2 bases; unmatched bases: 6. Germline V gives CDR1 SGHNT, CDR2 YENEEA. CDR3 DNA: TGTGCCAGCACCCTGGGACAGGCCAACTATGGCTACACCTTC. Translated, it gives CASTLGQANYGYTF.

The chain uses TRBV6-4 and TRBJ2-3, with D unclear. The germline gives CDR1 MRHNA, CDR2 SNTAGT. The CDR3 totals 14 residues. The V gene lost 4 bases and the J gene lost 0 bases, with 8 bases spanning the gap. The CDR3 is CASSVETSTDTQYF. The CDR3, as DNA: TGTGCCAGCAGTGTCGAGACTAGCACAGATACGCAGTATTTT.

The chain is built from TRBV7-2 and TRBJ2-1; the match to TRBD2 covers 12 bases. The CDR3 extends over 14 amino acids. V shed 5 bases, J shed 9 bases, and the junction held 5 bases outside the gene matches. Germline CDR1 and CDR2: SGHTA and FQGNSA. The CDR3 coding sequence is TGTGCCAGCAGCCCCGGACTAGCGGGGAGTGAGCAGTTCTTC. This codes for CASSPGLAGSEQFF.

The gene calls are TRBV19 and TRBJ2-2, with 8 positions matching TRBD2. Germline values: CDR1 LNHDA, CDR2 SQIVND (reference sequence). This CDR3 comprises 20 residues. The V gene end was trimmed by 0 bases and the J gene end by 4 bases; junction bases not matched to a gene: 16. CDR3 protein: CASSIDPAGVLSRGTGELFF. The CDR3 nucleotides read TGTGCCAGTAGTATAGATCCAGCGGGAGTACTATCGAGAGGCACCGGGGAGCTGTTTTTT. The full variable domain, in which reference TRBV19 and TRBJ2-2 provide the parts outside the CDR3, is DGGITQSPKYLFRKEGQNVTLSCEQNLNHDAMYWYRQDPGQGLRLIYYSQIVNDFQKGDIAEGYSVSREKKESFPLTVTSAQKNPTAFYLCASSIDPAGVLSRGTGELFFGEGSRLTVL.

CDR3 region: CASSRLTGIHEQYF. The DNA of the CDR3 is TGTGCCAGCAGTCGTCTGACAGGGATACACGAGCAGTACTTC. The rearrangement uses TRBV6-5 and TRBJ2-7; 7 positions match TRBD1. CDR1 is MNHEY and CDR2 is SVGAGI in the germline V gene. The CDR3 length is 14 residues. Trimming removed 5 bases from V and 5 bases from J; junction bases left unmatched: 9.

This chain uses TRBV30 with TRBJ1-4, with D unresolved. The CDR3 is 14 amino acids. Trimming cost V 4 bases and J 7 bases, with 16 bases left between them. In germline, CDR1 is GTSNPN, CDR2 SVGIG (reference sequence). The DNA of the CDR3 is TGTGCCTGGACCGGCGGGCGGGAAGGTGAAAAACTGTTTTTT. Amino acid sequence: CAWTGGREGEKLFF.

The V and J genes are TRBV18 and TRBJ2-1; 12 bases agree with TRBD2. V shed 7 bases, J shed 5 bases, and the junction held 9 bases outside the gene matches. Germline lookup yields CDR1 KGHSH and CDR2 LQKENI. CDR3 length: 16 residues. The CDR3 sequence: CASCLAGGPKDNEQFF. CDR3 sequence (DNA): TGTGCCAGCTGTCTAGCGGGAGGGCCGAAGGACAATGAGCAGTTCTTC.

The chain recombines TRBV6-5 with TRBJ1-6; tentative D call: TRBD1 (6 bases). The CDR3 is 15 amino acids. The germline V gene encodes CDR1 MNHEY and CDR2 SVGAGI. Trimming removed 6 bases at V and 10 bases at J, with 19 bases between. CDR3 nucleotide sequence: TGTGCCAGCAGCCCCCTCGTAGGGGGTGGGTCACCCCTCCACTTT. This encodes CASSPLVGGGSPLHF.

The chain employs TRBV11-1 and TRBJ2-1; D remains unclear. V lost 1 base, J lost 6 bases, and 10 bases lay in between. In germline, CDR1 is SGHAT, CDR2 FQDESV (reference sequence). CDR3 length: 14 residues. The CDR3 here is CASSLGRGLNEQFF. CDR3 DNA: TGTGCCAGCAGCTTAGGTAGAGGCCTCAATGAGCAGTTCTTC.

The rearrangement uses TRBV29-1 and TRBJ2-1, with TRBD2 matching 8 bases. CDR1 is SQVTM, CDR2 ANQGSEA, per germline. Unmatched junction bases numbered 2, after V lost 6 bases and J lost 1 base. The CDR3 consists of 13 residues. In DNA, the CDR3 is TGCAGCGTCACTAGCGGTTCCTACAATGAGCAGTTCTTC. Protein sequence: CSVTSGSYNEQFF.